What follows are 20 T cell receptor beta chains derived from one specimen sequenced in a study of blood T cell repertoires in COVID-19. The assay was immunoSEQ multiplex PCR, and TCRdb's table has in-frame clones only and misses some. The sample carries around 250,000 clones, 75% to 90% recorded once. Sequenced material: peripheral blood. Source of these receptors: a man in his thirties or forties who had recovered from COVID-19.

This clone was observed a few times. This sequence joins TRBV6-5 and TRBJ2-1, with D possibly being TRBD1 (5 bases). CDR1 MNHEY and CDR2 SVGAGI come from the germline V gene. CDR3 length: 11 amino acids. V gave up 8 bases and J gave up 10 bases, with 12 bases separating them. The DNA of the CDR3 is TGTGCCAGCGGGGCGGTGTTAGAGCAGTTCTTC. It specifies CASGAVLEQFF.

This clone was seen just once. The V call is TRBV11-2, the J call TRBJ2-1, with a possible D match to TRBD2 (5 bases). The CDR3 runs to 14 residues. The germline gives CDR1 SGHAT, CDR2 FQNNGV. V lost 3 bases, J lost 2 bases, and 8 bases lay in between. CDR3 DNA: TGTGCCAGCAGCTTCGGGGTTACCTACAATGAGCAGTTCTTC. Translation gives CASSFGVTYNEQFF. Full variable domain (outside the CDR3, taken from reference TRBV11-2 and TRBJ2-1): EAGVAQSPRYKIIEKRQSVAFWCNPISGHATLYWYQQILGQGPKLLIQFQNNGVVDDSQLPKDRFSAERLKGVDSTLKIQPAKLEDSAVYLCASSFGVTYNEQFFGPGTRLTVL.

This clone occurred once. The chain combines TRBV18 with TRBJ2-7; 15 bases match TRBD2. CDR1 and CDR2 (germline): KGHSH, LQKENI. This CDR3 region has 16 residues. V lost 4 bases and J lost 9; bases outside the gene matches: 10. Here the CDR3 DNA reads TGTGCCAGCTCACTTGGACTAGCGGGGGGGCCAGGATGGCAGTACTTC. Protein: CASSLGLAGGPGWQYF.

The chain has TRBV6-5 and TRBJ1-6, with 7 bases identical to TRBD1. Germline values: CDR1 MNHEY, CDR2 SVGAGI. The trim removed 8 bases at V and 9 bases at J, leaving 1 base unmatched. The CDR3 length is 11 residues. The CDR3 here is CASGTASPLHF. Here the CDR3 DNA reads TGTGCCAGCGGGACAGCTTCACCCCTCCACTTT.

This clone has only one observation. The chain uses TRBV5-1 and TRBJ2-7; D unclear. This CDR3 is built from 12 residues. Germline CDR1 SGHRS, CDR2 YFSETQ. V lost 5 bases and J lost 4, with 10 bases in between. The CDR3 coding sequence is TGCGCCAGCAGATTAGACAATTACGAGCAGTACTTC. Translated, it gives CASRLDNYEQYF.

The chain joins TRBV19 to TRBJ1-1; perhaps TRBD1 as D (6 bases). The germline CDR1 and CDR2 sequences are LNHDA and SQIVND (reference sequence). With 8 bases removed from V and 11 bases from J, the gap between germline ends came to 18 bases. The CDR3 runs to 12 residues. The DNA for the CDR3 is TGTGCCAGTGGGGGCTTAGTGAATATGGCTTTCTTT. This encodes CASGGLVNMAFF.

The V gene is TRBV27, the J gene TRBJ1-2, with D possibly being TRBD1 (5 bases). The germline gives CDR1 MNHEY, CDR2 SMNVEV (reference sequence). Trimming shortened V by 0 bases and J by 4 bases, and 9 bases separated the two germline ends. This CDR3 has 14 residues. The CDR3 DNA reads as TGTGCCAGCAGTTTATCTGGACATTCCTATGGCTACACCTTC. Encoded protein: CASSLSGHSYGYTF.

V and J are TRBV4-1 and TRBJ2-6, with D hard to call. CDR1 MGHRA and CDR2 YSYEKL come from the germline V gene. V shed 5 bases and J shed 2 bases, with 10 bases lying between them. The CDR3 spans 15 residues. The CDR3 loop reads CASSSQSPGANVLTF. The CDR3 DNA follows: TGCGCCAGCAGCTCACAATCTCCTGGGGCCAACGTCCTGACTTTC.

This sequence joins TRBV6-5 and TRBJ2-3, with TRBD1 identical over 9 bases. The CDR3 runs 15 residues. Germline lookup yields CDR1 MNHEY and CDR2 SVGAGI. The V and J ends lost 6 bases and 4 bases, in that order; junction bases with no gene match: 8. This CDR3 reads CASSAGTGSADTQYF. The CDR3 DNA reads as TGTGCCAGCAGCGCCGGGACAGGGAGCGCAGATACGCAGTATTTT.

The chain uses TRBV10-3 and TRBJ1-2; perhaps TRBD1 as D (6 bases). This CDR3 comprises 15 residues. The germline V gene encodes CDR1 ENHRY and CDR2 SYGVKD. V shed 2 bases and J shed 3 bases, with 13 bases lying between them. The CDR3 DNA reads as TGTGCCATCAGTGAGGGGCCCGACAGGTACTATGGCTACACCTTC. This sequence encodes CAISEGPDRYYGYTF.

The rearrangement links TRBV7-7 to TRBJ2-5; 10 nucleotides align to TRBD1. This CDR3 has 15 amino acids. Looked up from germline, CDR1 is SSHAT and CDR2 is FNYEAQ (reference sequence). V dropped 3 bases and J dropped 2; count of bases not matched to a gene: 3. CDR3 sequence: CASSLLGQGQETQYF. In DNA, the CDR3 is TGTGCCAGCAGCTTGTTGGGACAGGGGCAAGAGACCCAGTACTTC.

The chain combines TRBV14 with TRBJ1-3, with D unresolved. Trimming stripped 1 base from V and 1 base from J, with 11 bases between. CDR3 length: 16 amino acids. The V gene's germline CDR1 is SGHDN and CDR2 FVKESK. CDR3 DNA: TGTGCCAGCAGCCAAGTCGGAGGGCGGTCTGGAAACACCATATATTTT. Encoded protein: CASSQVGGRSGNTIYF. The full variable domain, its missing parts supplied by reference TRBV14 and TRBJ1-3, is EAGVTQFPSHSVIEKGQTVTLRCDPISGHDNLYWYRRVMGKEIKFLLHFVKESKQDESGMPNNRFLAERTGGTYSTLKVQPAELEDSGVYFCASSQVGGRSGNTIYFGEGSWLTVV.

This sequence joins TRBV3-1 (or the pseudogene TRBV3-2) and TRBJ1-5; D unresolved. V was shortened by 3 bases and J by 4 bases, with 4 bases between the two germline ends. The germline CDR1 and CDR2 sequences are LGHDT and YNNKEL (reference sequence). The CDR3 length is 12 residues. CDR3 in amino acids: CASSQRNQPQHF. The CDR3 bases are TGTGCCAGCAGCCAGAGAAATCAGCCCCAGCATTTT.

The CDR3 DNA reads TGTGCCAGCAGTCTACCCGACGGGATCTATGGCTACACCTTC. It encodes CASSLPDGIYGYTF. V is TRBV11-2 and J is TRBJ1-2; unclear D gene. V gave up 6 bases and J gave up 4 bases, with 15 bases separating them. This CDR3 spans 14 amino acids. CDR1 SGHAT and CDR2 FQNNGV come from the germline V gene.

The chain has TRBV16 and TRBJ1-2; D call uncertain. V gave up 2 bases and J gave up 8 bases, with 12 bases separating them. The CDR3 has 13 amino acids. Per the germline V gene, CDR1 is KGHSY and CDR2 is FQNENV. The CDR3 DNA sequence: TGTGCCAGCAGCCAAACTACCCTCTGGGGCTACACCTTC. Its protein is CASSQTTLWGYTF.

This clone was detected a few times. The chain combines TRBV3-1 (or the pseudogene TRBV3-2) with TRBJ1-1; no clear D gene. The ends were cut back, 4 bases at V and 4 bases at J, with 10 bases in the middle. The CDR3 loop spans 13 amino acids. CDR1 is LGHDT and CDR2 is YNNKEL in the germline V gene (reference sequence). CDR3 protein: CASSLLRVTEAFF. The CDR3 nucleotides are TGTGCCAGCAGCCTCCTCCGGGTCACTGAAGCTTTCTTT.

The rearrangement joins TRBV7-9 to TRBJ2-7; 7 bases map to TRBD2. This CDR3 is built from 14 residues. Germline trimming cut 5 bases from V and 5 bases from J; bases unmatched to any gene: 9. Looked up from germline, CDR1 is SEHNR and CDR2 is FQNEAQ (reference sequence). CDR3 loop: CASSPGTTENEQYF. CDR3 nucleotides: TGTGCCAGCAGCCCAGGGACTACGGAGAACGAGCAGTACTTC.

The chain is built from TRBV5-1 and TRBJ2-5; 10 nucleotides line up with TRBD1. V trimming: 5 bases; J trimming: 4 bases; junction bases outside the gene matches: 5. Germline CDR1 and CDR2: SGHRS and YFSETQ. The CDR3 loop spans 14 amino acids. The CDR3 reads CASRPTGGGETQYF. The CDR3 region has the DNA TGCGCCAGCAGACCGACAGGGGGCGGAGAGACCCAGTACTTC.

The V call is TRBV4-1, the J call TRBJ2-2; D not certain. V shed 3 bases and J shed 4 bases, with 15 bases lying between them. CDR1 and CDR2 from the germline V gene are MGHRA and YSYEKL. This CDR3 spans 16 amino acids. The CDR3 loop reads CASSHVIAQSTGELFF. The CDR3 nucleotides read TGCGCCAGCAGCCATGTAATAGCCCAGTCCACCGGGGAGCTGTTTTTT.

The chain is built from TRBV11-3 and TRBJ1-1, with D possibly matching TRBD1 (6 bases). Germline V CDR1 and CDR2: SGHNT, YENEEA. V was pared by 5 bases and J by 4 bases, with 14 bases between. This CDR3 is built from 14 residues. CDR3 sequence: CASSLGAGFTEAFF. Written as DNA, the CDR3 is TGTGCCAGCAGCCTGGGGGCAGGGTTCACTGAAGCTTTCTTT.